One sample yielded the 20 T cell receptor beta chains listed below, sequenced in a study of cytomegalovirus exposure and HLA in healthy donors. Amplification used 60 Vbeta primers and 13 Jbeta primers. The data were produced by immunoSEQ multiplex PCR, yet TCRdb's version contains in-frame clones alone and is incomplete. The sample yields about 100,000 clones, around 78% seen once. The sequencing input was PBMCs. The source of these receptors is a man under 40 in good health and CMV-seronegative.

V is TRBV6-1 and J is TRBJ1-2; 8 nucleotides match TRBD1. This CDR3 contains 13 residues. The V segment lost 6 bases and the J segment 4 bases; nucleotides outside the gene matches: 4. The germline CDR1 and CDR2 sequences are MNHNS and SASEGT. DNA for the CDR3: TGTGCCAGCAGGGGGGACAGGTTCTATGGCTACACCTTC. Encoded protein: CASRGDRFYGYTF.

This rearrangement joins TRBV19 to TRBJ1-2; the match to TRBD1 covers 7 bases. With 6 bases clipped from V and 4 bases from J, the junction kept 8 bases outside the gene matches. The CDR3 runs 14 residues. The germline CDR1 and CDR2 sequences are LNHDA and SQIVND (reference sequence). In nucleotides, the CDR3 is TGTGCCAGTAGCACCGACAGGGTTGTCTATGGCTACACCTTC. Translating gives CASSTDRVVYGYTF.

This CDR3 reads CASSDPGRAYNEQFF. The CDR3 coding sequence is TGCGCCAGCAGTGACCCGGGGAGGGCCTACAATGAGCAGTTCTTC. The chain uses TRBV10-1 and TRBJ2-1, with TRBD2 identical over 7 bases. CDR1 is WNHNN, CDR2 SYGVQD, per germline (reference sequence). V trimming: 3 bases; J trimming: 2 bases; junction bases outside the gene matches: 4. The CDR3 sequence is 15 residues long.

This clone has just one count. The J gene is TRBJ2-7, the V gene TRBV30; 9 bases map to TRBD2. CDR1 and CDR2 (germline): GTSNPN, SVGIG (reference sequence). Germline trimming cut 2 bases from V and 1 base from J; bases unmatched to any gene: 3. The CDR3 is made up of 14 amino acids. CDR3 in amino acids: CAWSLTSGSYEQYF. The CDR3 region has the DNA TGTGCCTGGAGTTTGACTAGCGGATCCTACGAGCAGTACTTC.

V and J are TRBV7-3 and TRBJ2-2; TRBD2 might be the D (6 bases). Germline V gene lookup returns CDR1 SGHTA and CDR2 FQGTGA. The V and J ends lost 1 base and 8 bases respectively, with 14 bases between them. The CDR3 spans 15 residues. CDR3 nucleotides: TGTGCCAGCAGCTTAATCCCAGGGACTCAAGGGGAGCTGTTTTTT. Protein sequence: CASSLIPGTQGELFF.

This clone was found a few times. The chain is built from TRBV5-4 and TRBJ2-3; the D gene is possibly TRBD2 (6 bases). V shed 0 bases and J shed 4 bases, with 9 bases lying between them. Germline V gene lookup returns CDR1 SGHNT and CDR2 YYREEE (reference sequence). CDR3 length: 14 residues. CDR3: CASSLVGEADTQYF. The CDR3 DNA follows: TGTGCCAGCAGCTTGGTCGGGGAGGCAGATACGCAGTATTTT.

V and J are TRBV28 and TRBJ2-3, with D unresolved. This CDR3 is 11 amino acids long. Germline values: CDR1 MDHEN, CDR2 SYDVKM. V lost 8 bases and J 1 base, leaving 4 bases between the germline ends. CDR3 DNA sequence: TGTGCCAGCGGCCGCACAGATACGCAGTATTTT. This sequence encodes CASGRTDTQYF.

This clone was counted between two and nine times. The genes are TRBV5-1 and TRBJ2-7; no definite D call. This CDR3 region has 9 residues. With 9 bases removed from V and 9 bases from J, the gap between germline ends came to 10 bases. Per germline, CDR1 SGHRS and CDR2 YFSETQ. CDR3 coding DNA: TGCGCCACCCTCATAGTGCAGTACTTC. Its translation is CATLIVQYF.

This chain links TRBV7-6 with TRBJ2-6; possibly TRBD2 for D (5 bases). There are 15 residues in the CDR3. Germline CDR1 reads SGHVS; CDR2 reads FNYEAQ. Trimming took 5 bases from V and 0 from J, leaving 8 bases between them. The DNA for the CDR3 is TGTGCCAGCAGCCAAGGGAGCTCTGGGGCCAACGTCCTGACTTTC. The encoded protein is CASSQGSSGANVLTF.

The chain links TRBV14 to TRBJ1-2; 7 positions agree with TRBD1. CDR3 length: 15 amino acids. V lost 0 bases to trimming and J lost 4 bases; unmatched junction nucleotides: 5. Per the germline V gene, CDR1 is SGHDN and CDR2 is FVKESK. CDR3 protein: CASSQEIGTAYGYTF. The CDR3 DNA reads TGTGCCAGCAGCCAAGAGATCGGGACAGCCTATGGCTACACCTTC.

The V and J genes are TRBV5-6 and TRBJ2-7; 7 bases are shared with TRBD2. Per germline, CDR1 SGHDT and CDR2 YYEEEE. Trimming took 3 bases from V and 3 from J; bases not matched to a gene: 6. This CDR3 comprises 14 residues. Here the CDR3 reads CASSWGGEIYEQYF. CDR3 nucleotides: TGTGCCAGCAGCTGGGGGGGGGAAATCTACGAGCAGTACTTC.

This clone was counted between two and nine times. The rearrangement uses TRBV7-9 and TRBJ2-7, with a weak D call TRBD1 (6 bases). Germline lookup yields CDR1 SEHNR and CDR2 FQNEAQ (reference sequence). V shed 5 bases and J shed 0 bases, with 11 bases lying between them. This CDR3 comprises 14 residues. The CDR3 nucleotides are TGTGCCAGCAGCCCCGACAGGAACTCCTACGAGCAGTACTTC. Translation gives CASSPDRNSYEQYF.

A single count supports this clone. The V and J genes are TRBV19 and TRBJ2-5, with 7 bases lining up with TRBD1. Germline CDR1 reads LNHDA; CDR2 reads SQIVND (reference sequence). V trimming: 3 bases; J trimming: 1 base; junction bases outside the gene matches: 2. This CDR3 is 14 amino acids long. The CDR3 here is CASSMDRSQETQYF. The CDR3 bases are TGTGCCAGTAGTATGGACAGGTCCCAAGAGACCCAGTACTTC. Drawing the rest from reference TRBV19 and TRBJ2-5, the complete variable domain is DGGITQSPKYLFRKEGQNVTLSCEQNLNHDAMYWYRQDPGQGLRLIYYSQIVNDFQKGDIAEGYSVSREKKESFPLTVTSAQKNPTAFYLCASSMDRSQETQYFGPGTRLLVL.

The chain couples TRBV6-1 to TRBJ1-6, with 10 bases fitting TRBD1. V trimming: 7 bases; J trimming: 9 bases; junction bases outside the gene matches: 6. The germline V gene encodes CDR1 MNHNS and CDR2 SASEGT. CDR3 size: 14 residues. Written as DNA, the CDR3 is TGTGCCAGCATGGGGACAGGGGACAGTTCACCCCTCCACTTT. This encodes CASMGTGDSSPLHF.

The chain couples TRBV18 to TRBJ1-3, with 11 bases that match TRBD1. CDR3 length: 17 residues. Germline trimming cut 3 bases from V and 3 bases from J; bases unmatched to any gene: 7. CDR1 and CDR2 (germline): KGHSH, LQKENI. DNA of the CDR3: TGTGCCAGCTCACCTCCTGGGACAGGGGGACTTGGAAACACCATATATTTT. It codes for CASSPPGTGGLGNTIYF. The entire variable domain, with the rest obtained from reference TRBV18 and TRBJ1-3, is as follows: NAGVMQNPRHLVRRRGQEARLRCSPMKGHSHVYWYRQLPEEGLKFMVYLQKENIIDESGMPKERFSAEFPKEGPSILRIQQVVRGDSAAYFCASSPPGTGGLGNTIYFGEGSWLTVV.

The chain uses TRBV11-2 and TRBJ2-5; no clear D gene. V was trimmed by 5 bases and J by 0 bases, leaving 7 bases between them. Germline CDR1 reads SGHAT; CDR2 reads FQNNGV. The CDR3 runs to 13 residues. The CDR3 DNA follows: TGTGCCAGCAGCATGGGCCACCAAGAGACCCAGTACTTC. It is translated as CASSMGHQETQYF.

The V gene is TRBV5-1, the J gene TRBJ2-1, with 9 nucleotides matching TRBD1. Looked up from germline, CDR1 is SGHRS and CDR2 is YFSETQ. V was pared by 4 bases and J by 4 bases, with 9 bases of the junction left unmatched. The CDR3 extends over 16 amino acids. CDR3 DNA: TGCGCCAGCAGCGGGACTCCGGGACAGGGTTACAATGAGCAGTTCTTC. Amino acid sequence: CASSGTPGQGYNEQFF. Full variable domain (rest looked up from reference TRBV5-1 and TRBJ2-1): KAGVTQTPRYLIKTRGQQVTLSCSPISGHRSVSWYQQTPGQGLQFLFEYFSETQRNKGNFPGRFSGRQFSNSRSEMNVSTLELGDSALYLCASSGTPGQGYNEQFFGPGTRLTVL.

This chain uses TRBV6-1 with TRBJ2-7; no clear D gene. V was cut by 7 bases and J by 0 bases, with 10 bases left in between. The CDR3 has 13 amino acids. Germline V gene lookup returns CDR1 MNHNS and CDR2 SASEGT. The CDR3 reads CASKESSSYEQYF. In nucleotides, the CDR3 is TGTGCCAGCAAAGAGTCGAGCTCCTACGAGCAGTACTTC.

This sequence joins TRBV11-3 and TRBJ2-2; the D gene is possibly TRBD2 (6 bases). Trimming removed 2 bases at V and 4 bases at J, with 14 bases between. This CDR3 comprises 16 residues. The germline V gene encodes CDR1 SGHNT and CDR2 YENEEA. CDR3 in DNA: TGTGCCAGCAGCTTAAGAGCCGGGGGAGGCACCGGGGAGCTGTTTTTT. Residues: CASSLRAGGGTGELFF.

The chain links TRBV19 to TRBJ1-1, with 8 bases aligning to TRBD1. The V gene end was trimmed by 3 bases and the J gene end by 7 bases; junction bases not matched to a gene: 4. Germline CDR1 reads LNHDA; CDR2 reads SQIVND (reference sequence). This CDR3 spans 13 amino acids. CDR3 in DNA: TGTGCCAGTAGTATTGGCACAGGGGGTGAAGCTTTCTTT. Translation gives CASSIGTGGEAFF.